These 17 T cell receptor beta chains came from one sample sequenced in a study of cytomegalovirus exposure and HLA in healthy donors. The repertoire was sequenced with immunoSEQ multiplex PCR; TCRdb's copy has only in-frame clones and lacks some. The sample holds about 68,000 clones, about 91% seen once. Sequenced sample: PBMCs. These receptor sequences come from a man aged 18 to 35 in good health and CMV-seronegative.

This chain joins TRBV7-8 and TRBJ2-2, with 14 nucleotides matching TRBD2. This CDR3 comprises 18 residues. V lost 4 bases to trimming and J lost 0 bases; unmatched junction nucleotides: 4. CDR1 SGHVS and CDR2 FQNEAQ come from the germline V gene. CDR3 bases: TGTGCCAGCAGCTGGACGACTAGCGGGAGGGCGAACACCGGGGAGCTGTTTTTT. It translates to CASSWTTSGRANTGELFF. Together with reference TRBV7-8 and TRBJ2-2, the CDR3 gives the full variable domain: GAGVSQSPRYKVAKRGQDVALRCDPISGHVSLFWYQQALGQGPEFLTYFQNEAQLDKSGLPSDRFFAERPEGSVSTLKIQRTQQEDSAVYLCASSWTTSGRANTGELFFGEGSRLTVL.

This chain joins TRBV5-1 and TRBJ2-3; D perhaps matches TRBD2 (6 bases). Deletions cut 0 bases from V and 3 bases from J, with 17 bases between. Germline V lookup: CDR1 SGHRS, CDR2 YFSETQ. The CDR3 runs 17 residues. CDR3: CASSLGPSGSGTDTQYF. CDR3 sequence (DNA): TGCGCCAGCAGCTTGGGGCCCTCCGGGAGTGGTACAGATACGCAGTATTTT.

The V and J genes are TRBV10-3 and TRBJ2-3; TRBD2 matches 10 bases. The CDR3 has 18 residues. Trimming cost V 0 bases and J 4 bases; bases outside gene matches: 10. Germline V gene sequence: CDR1 ENHRY, CDR2 SYGVKD. The CDR3 loop reads CAISESTRLAGEADTQYF. The CDR3 DNA sequence: TGTGCCATCAGTGAGTCGACGAGGCTAGCGGGAGAAGCAGATACGCAGTATTTT.

The chain uses TRBV27 and TRBJ2-7; weak D call: TRBD2 (5 bases). CDR1 MNHEY and CDR2 SMNVEV come from the germline V gene (reference sequence). Trimming pared 3 bases from V and 4 bases from J, leaving 16 bases between. The CDR3 is made up of 15 amino acids. The CDR3 spells CASSFGPSPAYEQYF. The CDR3 DNA reads TGTGCCAGCAGTTTTGGGCCTAGCCCTGCTTACGAGCAGTACTTC.

This chain uses TRBV9 with TRBJ2-2; no clear D. CDR3 length equals 13 residues. The germline V gene has CDR1 SGDLS and CDR2 YYNGEE. Between the trimmed V and J ends, which lost 1 base and 4 bases, there was a span of 5 bases. CDR3 sequence (DNA): TGTGCCAGCAGCGTATGGAGCACCGGGGAGCTGTTTTTT. Amino acids: CASSVWSTGELFF.

This clone was observed once. In nucleotides, the CDR3 is TGTGCCAGCAGTCTTACTGGCGGGGGAGCCTACGAGCAGTACTTC. Amino acid sequence: CASSLTGGGAYEQYF. This sequence joins TRBV6-1 and TRBJ2-7; TRBD2 agrees at 7 bases. V was clipped by 5 bases and J by 2 bases; unmatched bases: 9. Germline CDR1 MNHNS, CDR2 SASEGT. The CDR3 covers 15 residues.

The chain combines TRBV21-1 with TRBJ2-1; the DNA was not used to check the table's D call, TRBD2. TRBV21-1 constitutes a pseudogene. The CDR3 consists of 16 residues. CDR3: CASSAGAGLTYNEQFF. The CDR3 DNA sequence: TGTGCCAGCAGCGCCGGGGCGGGGCTAACCTACAATGAGCAGTTCTTC.

CDR3 in amino acids: CASSYLPRDTQYF. In DNA form, the CDR3 reads TGTGCCAGCAGTTACTTACCTAGAGATACGCAGTATTTT. This rearrangement joins TRBV6-5 to TRBJ2-3; D is ambiguous. CDR3 length: 13 amino acids. Germline CDR1 is MNHEY and CDR2 is SVGAGI. The V and J ends lost 1 base and 5 bases respectively, with 7 bases between them.

The chain employs TRBV27 and TRBJ2-4; weak D call: TRBD2 (6 bases). V was cut by 3 bases and J by 1 base, with 13 bases left in between. Germline CDR1 and CDR2: MNHEY and SMNVEV (reference sequence). The CDR3 is 16 residues long. The CDR3 sequence: CASSLGSGGAKNIQYF. CDR3 DNA: TGTGCCAGCAGTTTGGGTAGCGGCGGCGCCAAAAACATTCAGTACTTC.

This chain uses TRBV19 with TRBJ2-1, with 16 nucleotides matching TRBD2. Per germline, CDR1 LNHDA and CDR2 SQIVND (reference sequence). The CDR3 is 17 amino acids. V shed 11 bases and J 3 bases; nucleotides not matched to a gene: 10. CDR3 sequence (DNA): TGTGCCGATAGTGGGACTAGCGGGAGGGATGGCTACAATGAGCAGTTCTTC. Amino acid sequence: CADSGTSGRDGYNEQFF. Variable domain in full (rest from reference TRBV19 and TRBJ2-1): DGGITQSPKYLFRKEGQNVTLSCEQNLNHDAMYWYRQDPGQGLRLIYYSQIVNDFQKGDIAEGYSVSREKKESFPLTVTSAQKNPTAFYLCADSGTSGRDGYNEQFFGPGTRLTVL.

The chain is built from TRBV4-3 and TRBJ2-2, with 9 nucleotides matching TRBD2. Germline V gene sequence: CDR1 LGHNA, CDR2 YSLEER. J was trimmed by 3 bases and V by 3 bases; bases with no gene match: 20. This CDR3 has 21 amino acids. CDR3 region: CASSQGQLWMREGLDTGELFF. As DNA, the CDR3 is TGCGCCAGCAGCCAGGGACAGCTTTGGATGCGGGAGGGCCTTGACACCGGGGAGCTGTTTTTT.

The CDR3, as DNA: TGTGCCAGCAGTTACTCGAGCCTGACAGCGGGGCAGTATTTT. This gives the protein CASSYSSLTAGQYF. The V and J genes are TRBV6-5 and TRBJ2-3, with a weak D call TRBD2 (6 bases). The CDR3 consists of 14 residues. CDR1 is MNHEY and CDR2 is SVGAGI in the germline V gene. Deletions cut 0 bases from V and 11 bases from J, with 15 bases between.

The chain couples TRBV5-8 to TRBJ2-1, with 10 positions matching TRBD2. The CDR3 is made up of 15 amino acids. After removal of 2 bases from V and 4 bases from J, the junction contained 3 bases not matched to a gene. Germline-derived CDR1 and CDR2 are SGHTS and YDEGEE. DNA of the CDR3: TGTGCCAGCAGCTTAGGACTAGCGGAATACAATGAGCAGTTCTTC. It specifies CASSLGLAEYNEQFF.

The J gene is TRBJ2-1, the V gene TRBV27; the match to TRBD2 covers 11 bases. This CDR3 spans 15 amino acids. Germline CDR1 MNHEY, CDR2 SMNVEV (reference sequence). Trimming at V came to 6 bases and at J to 1 base, leaving 2 bases not matched to a gene. The chain's CDR3 is CASSLAGGSYNEQFF. The CDR3 nucleotides read TGTGCCAGCAGCCTAGCGGGAGGATCCTACAATGAGCAGTTCTTC.

The chain is built from TRBV25-1 and TRBJ1-3; 7 bases agree with TRBD1. Germline values: CDR1 MGHDK, CDR2 SYGVNS. This CDR3 has 16 amino acids. J gave up 2 bases and V 4 bases, and 8 bases lay outside the gene matches. The CDR3 DNA sequence: TGTGCCAGCAGTGGAACCGGACAGGAGGCTGGAAACACCATATATTTT. It is translated as CASSGTGQEAGNTIYF.

This clone was counted once. In nucleotides, the CDR3 is TGTGCCATCAGGCACGGTGACTCTGGAAACACCATATATTTT. As protein: CAIRHGDSGNTIYF. J is TRBJ1-3 and V is TRBV10-3; D remains ambiguous. This CDR3 is 14 amino acids long. Germline assignment: CDR1 ENHRY and CDR2 SYGVKD. V dropped 6 bases and J dropped 0 bases, with 9 bases sitting between them.

The chain is built from TRBV6-5 and TRBJ2-7; D may be TRBD1 (5 bases). The CDR3 is made up of 12 amino acids. Trimming pared 9 bases from V and 1 base from J, leaving 10 bases between. Germline CDR1 is MNHEY and CDR2 is SVGAGI. The CDR3 is CASRTSSYEQYF. The CDR3 region has the DNA TGTGCCAGTAGGACAAGTTCCTACGAGCAGTACTTC.